The 20 T cell receptor beta chains below were found in one sample sequenced in a study of blood T cells in healthy people across ages. Primed by a sample-barcoded 5' primer and a J-beta primer mix, a second PCR proceeded for 7 to 11 cycles. Using its own MiXCR run on the 5' RACE reads, TCRdb lists one record per CDR3 protein. The data contain some 1.5 million distinct CDR3 sequences, over 25% of them seen just once; the ten biggest clones take up around 7.7%. Sequenced material: blood. These receptors originate from a woman aged 25 to 45 in good health.

The chain's CDR3 is CATSRDGREYNEQFF. CDR3 DNA sequence: TGTGCCACCAGCAGAGACGGGAGGGAATACAATGAGCAGTTCTTC. The chain joins TRBV15 to TRBJ2-1, with TRBD2 identical over 8 bases. CDR1 LNHNV and CDR2 YYDKDF come from the germline V gene (reference sequence). V was clipped by 0 bases and J by 4 bases; unmatched bases: 2. The CDR3 covers 15 residues. Supplemented by reference TRBV15 and TRBJ2-1, the full variable domain reads DAMVIQNPRYQVTQFGKPVTLSCSQTLNHNVMYWYQQKSSQAPKLLFHYYDKDFNNEADTPDNFQSRRPNTSFCFLDIRSPGLGDTAMYLCATSRDGREYNEQFFGPGTRLTVL.

This clonotype was observed many times. The V and J genes are TRBV20-1 and TRBJ2-5; D possibly corresponds to TRBD2 (6 bases). Germline values: CDR1 DFQATT, CDR2 SNEGSKA (reference sequence). The V end lost 3 bases, the J end lost 2 bases, and 13 bases lay between the germline ends. The CDR3 covers 14 residues. The CDR3 reads CSASYREKQETQYF. CDR3 nucleotide sequence: TGCAGTGCTAGCTATCGGGAGAAGCAAGAGACCCAGTACTTC.

V usage is TRBV7-2 and J usage is TRBJ1-1; D gene ambiguous. V lost 4 bases, J lost 4 bases, and 10 bases lay in between. Germline V gene sequence: CDR1 SGHTA, CDR2 FQGNSA. The CDR3 contains 13 residues. CDR3 coding DNA: TGTGCCAGCAGCTCCCTGGTAGGCACTGAAGCTTTCTTT. This sequence encodes CASSSLVGTEAFF.

This clonotype has a handful of counts. This CDR3 is CASSLGQGLWQETQYF. In nucleotides, the CDR3 is TGTGCCAGCAGCTTAGGCCAGGGCCTGTGGCAAGAGACCCAGTACTTC. This chain links TRBV7-3 with TRBJ2-5; D is possibly TRBD1 (5 bases). This CDR3 has 16 residues. Trimming took 2 bases from V and 2 from J, leaving 15 bases between them. CDR1 is SGHTA and CDR2 is FQGTGA in the germline V gene.

The chain carries TRBV2 and TRBJ1-4; D call uncertain. This CDR3 contains 14 residues. V lost 2 bases and J 4 bases, leaving 8 bases between the germline ends. Germline assignment: CDR1 SNHLY and CDR2 FYNNEI. The CDR3 coding sequence is TGTGCCAGCAGTGAAAAGGCCGATAATGAAAAACTGTTTTTT. Amino acids: CASSEKADNEKLFF.

DNA for the CDR3: TGTGCCAGCGGGCAGCTTGGGGCTAGCGGGATAGATACGCAGTATTTT. Encoded protein: CASGQLGASGIDTQYF. V and J are TRBV5-5 and TRBJ2-3, with 9 bases matching TRBD2. V lost 7 bases to trimming and J lost 5 bases; unmatched junction nucleotides: 14. CDR1 SGHKS and CDR2 YYEKEE come from the germline V gene (reference sequence). The CDR3 sequence is 16 residues long.

This clonotype was picked up a small number of times. This sequence joins TRBV3-1 and TRBJ2-1; a weak D match, TRBD2 (7 bases). The V gene's germline CDR1 is LGHDT and CDR2 YNNKEL (reference sequence). The CDR3 has 15 residues. V dropped 7 bases and J dropped 5 bases, with 18 bases sitting between them. The CDR3 bases are TGTGCCAGCACCAAAAGGGGGGGGGTCCACAATGAGCAGTTCTTC. This sequence encodes CASTKRGGVHNEQFF.

This clonotype has only a few counts. A read error may account for a junction end that differs from germline. The rearrangement uses TRBV7-6 and TRBJ2-1; D may be TRBD1 or TRBD2 (5 bases each). Looked up from germline, CDR1 is SGHVS and CDR2 is FNYEAQ. CDR3 length: 15 residues. The CDR3 loop reads CASSFGGVSYNEQFF. As DNA, the CDR3 is TGCGCCAGCAGCTTTGGGGGAGTGTCCTACAATGAGCAGTTCTTC.

Worth noting for this clonotype: A junction boundary mismatches the germline segment, possibly from a read error. The J gene is TRBJ2-5, the V gene TRBV7-9, with 9 bases fitting TRBD2. The CDR3 has 15 residues. Looked up from germline, CDR1 is SEHNR and CDR2 is FQNEAQ (reference sequence). The CDR3 spells CASWPRLAEGETQYF. The CDR3 region has the DNA TGTGCCAGCTGGCCGAGACTAGCGGAAGGGGAGACCCAATACTTC.

Concerning this clonotype itself: A far larger clone lies a single base away; this is likely a read error. CDR3 bases: TGTGTCAGCAGCCTGCTCGGCGAGCAGTACTTC. Protein product: CVSSLLGEQYF. This sequence joins TRBV7-2 and TRBJ2-7; D is undetermined. CDR3 length: 11 amino acids. Germline-derived CDR1 and CDR2 are SGHTA and FQGNSA.

Concerning this clonotype: This sequence may be a read error, since a much larger clone differs from it by one base. The rearrangement joins TRBV4-1 to TRBJ2-3; D gene unclear. This CDR3 has 13 amino acids. Germline V lookup: CDR1 MGHRA, CDR2 YSYEKL. Here the CDR3 reads CAGSQDRTDTQYF. The CDR3 coding sequence is TGCGCCGGCAGCCAGGACCGCACAGATACGCAGTATTTT.

The gene calls are TRBV14 and TRBJ1-2; D might be TRBD1 (6 bases). Trimming took 1 base from V and 8 from J, leaving 20 bases between them. This CDR3 is 16 amino acids long. Germline CDR1 is SGHDN and CDR2 is FVKESK. CDR3 sequence (DNA): TGTGCCAGCAGCCAAGCGGCGCTCATTTATGGGGGCGGCTACACCTTC. It codes for CASSQAALIYGGGYTF.

Ten or more counts support this clonotype. The gene calls are TRBV29-1 and TRBJ2-1; weak D call: TRBD2 (6 bases). Trimming removed 3 bases from V and 0 bases from J, with 15 bases in between. Germline V gives CDR1 SQVTM, CDR2 ANQGSEA. This CDR3 has 16 amino acids. Written as DNA, the CDR3 is TGCAGCGTTGAGTCGGAGGGAAAGAGCTCCTACAATGAGCAGTTCTTC. Residues: CSVESEGKSSYNEQFF.

About this clonotype itself: A read error may be the cause here, since a much bigger clone is one base away. CDR3 sequence: CAWSVDRGAYGQYF. Here the CDR3 DNA reads TGTGCCTGGAGCGTTGACAGGGGGGCCTACGGGCAGTACTTC. The V and J genes are TRBV30 and TRBJ2-7; the match to TRBD1 covers 9 bases. The CDR3 length is 14 residues. Per germline, CDR1 GTSNPN and CDR2 SVGIG (reference sequence).

Comments on this clonotype: Its ends do not fully match the called genes, so a read error is possible. The chain employs TRBV19 and TRBJ2-1; tentative D call: TRBD2 (5 bases). The CDR3 is 13 residues long. CDR1 LNHDA and CDR2 SQIVND come from the germline V gene (reference sequence). CDR3 amino acids: CTSSLTGVNEQFF. The CDR3 DNA follows: TGTACCAGTAGTCTTACCGGGGTCAATGAGCAGTTCTTC.

This chain uses TRBV20-1 with TRBJ1-4, with 7 positions matching TRBD1. Germline loops: CDR1 DFQATT, CDR2 SNEGSKA (reference sequence). The CDR3 has 14 residues. V shed 4 bases, J shed 7 bases, and the junction held 9 bases outside the gene matches. For the CDR3, the DNA is TGCAGTGCTAAGACTCCTACAGGGGTTGAAAAACTGTTTTTT. Translating it yields CSAKTPTGVEKLFF.

This clonotype was found a few times. The chain is built from TRBV5-1 and TRBJ2-5; 8 nucleotides match TRBD2. V lost 0 bases and J lost 1; bases outside the gene matches: 2. CDR3 length: 15 amino acids. Germline CDR1 SGHRS, CDR2 YFSETQ. The CDR3 DNA reads as TGCGCCAGCAGCTTGGCCGGGACTAGCCAAGAGACCCAGTACTTC. As protein: CASSLAGTSQETQYF. Full variable domain (outside the CDR3, taken from reference TRBV5-1 and TRBJ2-5): KAGVTQTPRYLIKTRGQQVTLSCSPISGHRSVSWYQQTPGQGLQFLFEYFSETQRNKGNFPGRFSGRQFSNSRSEMNVSTLELGDSALYLCASSLAGTSQETQYFGPGTRLLVL.

The chain carries TRBV20-1 and TRBJ2-7; 9 nucleotides agree with TRBD2. The J call is uncertain, as TRBJ2-1 better fits the DNA end. The length of the CDR3 is 14 residues. Germline values: CDR1 DFQATT, CDR2 SNEGSKA (reference sequence). The CDR3 loop is CSALLAGINNEQFF. CDR3 DNA: TGCAGTGCTCTACTAGCGGGTATTAACAATGAGCAGTTCTTC.

The gene calls are TRBV20-1 and TRBJ2-5; a weak D match, TRBD2 (6 bases). Looked up from germline, CDR1 is DFQATT and CDR2 is SNEGSKA (reference sequence). The CDR3 extends over 12 amino acids. The chain's CDR3 is CRAGLPQETQYF. The CDR3 nucleotides are TGCAGGGCGGGACTCCCTCAAGAGACCCAGTACTTC.

This clonotype came up a few times. The chain combines TRBV9 with TRBJ2-5; 8 bases map to TRBD1. The tail of the sequence fits TRBJ2-1 better, so the J call may be wrong. Germline CDR1 SGDLS, CDR2 YYNGEE. The CDR3 runs 14 residues. CDR3 in amino acids: CASSPTGGQETQFF. DNA of the CDR3: TGTGCCAGCAGCCCAACAGGGGGACAAGAGACCCAGTTCTTC.